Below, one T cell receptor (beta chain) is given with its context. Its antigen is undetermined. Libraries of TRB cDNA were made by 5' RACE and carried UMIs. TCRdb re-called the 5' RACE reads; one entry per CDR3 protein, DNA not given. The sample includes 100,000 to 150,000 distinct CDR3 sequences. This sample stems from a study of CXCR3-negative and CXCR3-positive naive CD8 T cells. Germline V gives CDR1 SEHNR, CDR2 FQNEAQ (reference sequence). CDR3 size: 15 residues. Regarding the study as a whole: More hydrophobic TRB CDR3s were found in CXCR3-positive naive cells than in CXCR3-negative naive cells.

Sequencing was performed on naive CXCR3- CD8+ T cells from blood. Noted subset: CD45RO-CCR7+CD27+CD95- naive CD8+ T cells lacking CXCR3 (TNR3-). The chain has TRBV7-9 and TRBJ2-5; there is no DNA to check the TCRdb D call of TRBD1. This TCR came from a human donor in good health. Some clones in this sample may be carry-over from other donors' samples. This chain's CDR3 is CASSLGGQGQETQYF.